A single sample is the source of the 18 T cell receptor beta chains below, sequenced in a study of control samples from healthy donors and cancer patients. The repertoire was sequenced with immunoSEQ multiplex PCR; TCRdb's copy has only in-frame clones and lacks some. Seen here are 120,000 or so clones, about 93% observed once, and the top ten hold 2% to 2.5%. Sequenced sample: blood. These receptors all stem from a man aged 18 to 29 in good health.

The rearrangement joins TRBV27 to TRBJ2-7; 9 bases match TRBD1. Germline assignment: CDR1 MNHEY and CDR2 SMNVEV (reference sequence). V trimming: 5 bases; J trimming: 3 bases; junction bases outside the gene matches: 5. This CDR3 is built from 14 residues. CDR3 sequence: CASSPATGGYEQYF. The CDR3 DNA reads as TGTGCCAGCAGTCCAGCGACAGGGGGCTACGAGCAGTACTTC.

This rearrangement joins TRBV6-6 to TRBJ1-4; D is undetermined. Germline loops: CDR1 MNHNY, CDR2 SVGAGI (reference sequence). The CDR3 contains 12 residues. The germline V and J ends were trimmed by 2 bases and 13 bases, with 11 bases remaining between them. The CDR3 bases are TGTGCCAGCAGTTACGAGGCAGGCCGACTGTTTTTT. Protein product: CASSYEAGRLFF.

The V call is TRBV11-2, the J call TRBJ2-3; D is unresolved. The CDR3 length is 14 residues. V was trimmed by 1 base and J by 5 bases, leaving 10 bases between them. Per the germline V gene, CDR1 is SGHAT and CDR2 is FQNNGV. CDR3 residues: CASSLVHSGDTQYF. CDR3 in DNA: TGTGCCAGCAGCTTAGTCCATTCTGGAGATACGCAGTATTTT.

The chain's CDR3 is CASSQGPDTPYEQYF. The CDR3 DNA reads as TGCGCCAGCAGCCAAGGCCCGGACACCCCCTACGAGCAGTACTTC. The chain is built from TRBV4-1 and TRBJ2-7; perhaps TRBD1 as D (5 bases). The CDR3 loop spans 15 amino acids. Trimming removed 1 base at V and 2 bases at J, with 12 bases between. Germline values: CDR1 MGHRA, CDR2 YSYEKL.

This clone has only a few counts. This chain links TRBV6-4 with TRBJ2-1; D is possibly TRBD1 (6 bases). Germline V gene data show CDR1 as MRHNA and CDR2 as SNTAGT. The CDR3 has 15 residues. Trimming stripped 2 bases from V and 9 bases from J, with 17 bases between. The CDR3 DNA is TGTGCCAGCAGTGACGGGGCAGGGGATGGGTCTGAGCAGTTCTTC. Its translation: CASSDGAGDGSEQFF.

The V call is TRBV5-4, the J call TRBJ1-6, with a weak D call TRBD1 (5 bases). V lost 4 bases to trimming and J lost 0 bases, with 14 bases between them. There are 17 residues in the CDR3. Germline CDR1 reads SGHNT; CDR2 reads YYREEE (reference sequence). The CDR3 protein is CASSRDLGSSYNSPLHF. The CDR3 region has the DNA TGTGCCAGCAGCCGGGACTTAGGAAGCTCCTATAATTCACCCCTCCACTTT.

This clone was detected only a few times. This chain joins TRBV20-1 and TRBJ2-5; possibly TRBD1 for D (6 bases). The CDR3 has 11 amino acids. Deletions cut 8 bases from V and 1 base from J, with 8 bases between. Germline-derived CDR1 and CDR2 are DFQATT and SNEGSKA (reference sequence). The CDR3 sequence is CSSGVQETQYF. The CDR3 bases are TGCAGTTCAGGGGTCCAAGAGACCCAGTACTTC.

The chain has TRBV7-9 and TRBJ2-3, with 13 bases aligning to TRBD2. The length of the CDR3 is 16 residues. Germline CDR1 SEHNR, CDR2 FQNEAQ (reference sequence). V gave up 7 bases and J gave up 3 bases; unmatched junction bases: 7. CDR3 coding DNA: TGTGCCAGCACCTTTTTGACTAGCGGGGGGACAGATACGCAGTATTTT. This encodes CASTFLTSGGTDTQYF.

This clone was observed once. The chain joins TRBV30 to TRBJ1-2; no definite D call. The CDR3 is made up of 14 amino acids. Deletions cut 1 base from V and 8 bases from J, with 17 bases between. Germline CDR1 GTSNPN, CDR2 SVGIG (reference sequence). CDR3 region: CAWSGVDLVRGYTF. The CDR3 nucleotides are TGTGCCTGGAGTGGTGTGGACCTAGTTCGGGGCTACACCTTC.

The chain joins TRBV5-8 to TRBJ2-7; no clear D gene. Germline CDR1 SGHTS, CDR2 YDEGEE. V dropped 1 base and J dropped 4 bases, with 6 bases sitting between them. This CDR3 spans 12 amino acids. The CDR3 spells CASSLSQYEQYV. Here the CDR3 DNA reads TGTGCCAGCAGCTTGAGTCAGTACGAGCAGTACGTC.

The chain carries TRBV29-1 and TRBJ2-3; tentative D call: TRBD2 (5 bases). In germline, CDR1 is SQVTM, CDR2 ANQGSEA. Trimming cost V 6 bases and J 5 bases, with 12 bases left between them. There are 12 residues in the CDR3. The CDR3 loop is CSVTFGGDTQYF. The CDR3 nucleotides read TGCAGCGTCACCTTTGGAGGAGATACGCAGTATTTT.

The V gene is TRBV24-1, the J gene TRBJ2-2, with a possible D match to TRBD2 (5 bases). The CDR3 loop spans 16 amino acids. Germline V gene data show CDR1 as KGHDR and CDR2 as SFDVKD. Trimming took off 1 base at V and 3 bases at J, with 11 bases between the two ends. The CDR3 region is CATSDFRSGDTGELFF. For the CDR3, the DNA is TGTGCCACCAGTGATTTCCGGAGCGGCGACACCGGGGAGCTGTTTTTT.

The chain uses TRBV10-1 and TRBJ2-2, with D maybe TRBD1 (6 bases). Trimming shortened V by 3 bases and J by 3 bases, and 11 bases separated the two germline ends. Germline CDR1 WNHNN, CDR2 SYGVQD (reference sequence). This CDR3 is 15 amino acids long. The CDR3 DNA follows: TGCGCCAGCAGTGAATGGGGGCTGGACACCGGGGAGCTGTTTTTT. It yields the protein CASSEWGLDTGELFF.

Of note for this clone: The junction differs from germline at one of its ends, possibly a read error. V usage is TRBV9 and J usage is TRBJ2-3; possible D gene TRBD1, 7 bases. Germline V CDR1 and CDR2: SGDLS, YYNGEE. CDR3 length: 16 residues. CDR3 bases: TGTGCCAGCAGCTCCCAAAGCGGAGGGGGCACCGATACGCAGTATTTT. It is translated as CASSSQSGGGTDTQYF.

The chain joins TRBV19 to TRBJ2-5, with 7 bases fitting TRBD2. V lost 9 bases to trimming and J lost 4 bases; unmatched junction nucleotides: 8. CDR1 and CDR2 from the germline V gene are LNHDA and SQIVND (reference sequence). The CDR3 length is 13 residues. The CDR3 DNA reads TGTGCCAGCGGCGGCGGGAGTCCAGAGACCCAGTACTTC. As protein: CASGGGSPETQYF. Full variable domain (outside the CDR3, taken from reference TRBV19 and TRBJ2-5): DGGITQSPKYLFRKEGQNVTLSCEQNLNHDAMYWYRQDPGQGLRLIYYSQIVNDFQKGDIAEGYSVSREKKESFPLTVTSAQKNPTAFYLCASGGGSPETQYFGPGTRLLVL.

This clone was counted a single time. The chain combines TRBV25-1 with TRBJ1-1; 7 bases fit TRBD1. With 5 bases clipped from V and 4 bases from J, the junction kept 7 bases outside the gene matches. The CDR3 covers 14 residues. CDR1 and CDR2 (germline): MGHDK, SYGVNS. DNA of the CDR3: TGTGCCAGCAGTCGAGGGGGCGCGGGCACTGAAGCTTTCTTT. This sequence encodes CASSRGGAGTEAFF.

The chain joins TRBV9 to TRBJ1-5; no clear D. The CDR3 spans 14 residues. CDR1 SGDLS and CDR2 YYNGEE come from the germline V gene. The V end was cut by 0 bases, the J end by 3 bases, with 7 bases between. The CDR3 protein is CASSVGRTNQPQHF. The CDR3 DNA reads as TGTGCCAGCAGCGTAGGCAGGACCAATCAGCCCCAGCATTTT.

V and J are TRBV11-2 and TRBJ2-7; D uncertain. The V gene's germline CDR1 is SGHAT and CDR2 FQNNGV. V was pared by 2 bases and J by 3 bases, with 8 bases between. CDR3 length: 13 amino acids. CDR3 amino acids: CASSLSSVYEQYV. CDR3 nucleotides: TGTGCCAGCAGCTTATCTTCCGTCTACGAGCAGTACGTC.